These 13 T cell receptor beta chains were all obtained from the same sample, sequenced in a study of CD8+ T cells in alopecia areata. The treatment is: oral pan-JAK inhibitor, 5-10 mg twice daily. After isolation, RNA underwent reverse transcription to generate cDNA as the sequencing template. TCRdb's table, derived via immunoSEQ multiplex PCR, lists solely in-frame clones and lacks some. The table shows about 110,000 clones, with around 50% occurring only once. The source was CD8+ T cells sorted from blood, collected at week 24, from a patient treated with tofacitinib. Every receptor here comes from a human donor with alopecia areata.

The chain employs TRBV29-1 and TRBJ2-2, with TRBD2 identical over 15 bases. The germline CDR1 and CDR2 sequences are SQVTM and ANQGSEA. The V and J ends lost 6 bases and 5 bases, in that order; junction bases with no gene match: 10. This CDR3 is 17 amino acids long. CDR3 residues: CSVAGTSGGRGTGELFF. CDR3 DNA sequence: TGCAGCGTCGCCGGGACTAGCGGGGGGAGAGGAACCGGGGAGCTGTTTTTT.

Points on this clone: Additional DNA sequences in this sample encode the identical CDR3. The rearrangement joins TRBV4-1 to TRBJ1-2; D remains ambiguous. CDR3 length: 13 residues. Trimming took off 1 base at V and 4 bases at J, with 7 bases between the two ends. The V gene's germline CDR1 is MGHRA and CDR2 YSYEKL. The CDR3 here is CASSQVGIYGYTF. CDR3 nucleotide sequence: TGCGCCAGCAGCCAAGTGGGCATCTATGGCTACACCTTC.

The rearrangement links TRBV15 to TRBJ2-5, with D perhaps matching TRBD1 or TRBD2 (5 bases each). V was pared by 1 base and J by 1 base, with 10 bases between. CDR1 and CDR2 (germline): LNHNV, YYDKDF (reference sequence). The CDR3 is made up of 15 amino acids. In DNA, the CDR3 is TGTGCCACCAGCAGAGTCACGGGGCCCCAAGAGACCCAGTACTTC. Protein sequence: CATSRVTGPQETQYF.

The V call is TRBV27, the J call TRBJ2-1, with D unclear. From germline, CDR1 is MNHEY and CDR2 SMNVEV (reference sequence). The CDR3 spans 13 residues. V was cut by 8 bases and J by 0 bases, with 8 bases left in between. The CDR3 region is CASSISSYNEQFF. The CDR3 DNA sequence: TGTGCCAGCTCAATTAGCTCCTACAATGAGCAGTTCTTC.

Of note for this clone: Other DNA sequences in the same sample also yield this CDR3. The chain joins TRBV6-5 to TRBJ1-1; TRBD1 might be the D (6 bases). Germline CDR1 is MNHEY and CDR2 is SVGAGI. Trimming left V 3 bases short and J 8 bases short, with 7 bases between. The CDR3 is 11 residues long. The CDR3 is CASSYGTEAFF. The CDR3 bases are TGTGCCAGCAGTTATGGGACAGAAGCTTTCTTT.

The V call is TRBV5-4, the J call TRBJ1-1; D perhaps matches TRBD1 (5 bases). The CDR3 loop spans 14 amino acids. V was clipped by 4 bases and J by 5 bases, with 15 bases between them. Germline V gene data show CDR1 as SGHNT and CDR2 as YYREEE (reference sequence). In DNA form, the CDR3 reads TGTGCCAGCAGCAGGCGGGGGACTGAGACTGAAGCTTTCTTT. It yields the protein CASSRRGTETEAFF.

The chain employs TRBV19 and TRBJ2-5, with 7 bases aligning to TRBD2. The V gene's germline CDR1 is LNHDA and CDR2 SQIVND (reference sequence). Unmatched junction bases numbered 18, after V lost 3 bases and J lost 5 bases. This CDR3 has 18 residues. This CDR3 is CASSMGLGRGGIKETQYF. CDR3 bases: TGTGCCAGTAGTATGGGGTTGGGCCGGGGAGGGATCAAGGAGACCCAGTACTTC.

The chain joins TRBV5-6 to TRBJ2-7; maybe TRBD2 (6 bases). This CDR3 spans 17 amino acids. Trimming removed 5 bases from V and 6 bases from J, with 27 bases in between. Germline-derived CDR1 and CDR2 are SGHDT and YYEEEE. The chain's CDR3 is CASRPAGVRRNWGEQYF. Written as DNA, the CDR3 is TGTGCCAGCAGGCCAGCGGGTGTTCGAAGAAACTGGGGCGAGCAGTACTTC.

Concerning this clone: Other nucleotide sequences from this sample produce the same CDR3. The V call is TRBV6-1, the J call TRBJ1-1; D is uncertain. The CDR3 extends over 13 amino acids. In germline, CDR1 is MNHNS, CDR2 SASEGT. Between the trimmed V and J ends, which lost 2 bases and 5 bases, there was a span of 9 bases. CDR3 residues: CASSEILGTEAFF. Written as DNA, the CDR3 is TGTGCCAGCAGTGAAATATTAGGGACTGAAGCTTTCTTT.

The genes are TRBV5-7 and TRBJ2-1, with D unresolved. TRBV5-7 is an open reading frame, and its role is uncertain. This CDR3 has 13 residues. V was shortened by 2 bases and J by 4 bases, with 7 bases between the two germline ends. CDR3 bases: TGTGCCAGCAGCTTTAGCCAGTACAATGAGCAGTTCTTC. This sequence encodes CASSFSQYNEQFF.

The rearrangement links TRBV7-3 to TRBJ1-6, with D possibly TRBD1 on 5 matching bases. This CDR3 is 13 amino acids long. V was pared by 4 bases and J by 6 bases, with 7 bases between. Germline V CDR1 and CDR2: SGHTA, FQGTGA. Here the CDR3 DNA reads TGTGCCAGCAGCTCCGACAGTAATTCACCCCTCCACTTT. It specifies CASSSDSNSPLHF. The whole variable domain, remainder taken from reference TRBV7-3 and TRBJ1-6, is GAGVSQTPSNKVTEKGKYVELRCDPISGHTALYWYRQSLGQGPEFLIYFQGTGAADDSGLPNDRFFAVRPEGSVSTLKIQRTERGDSAVYLCASSSDSNSPLHFGNGTRLTVT.

The V call is TRBV7-9, the J call TRBJ1-5; no firm D call. CDR3 length equals 12 residues. The V gene's germline CDR1 is SEHNR and CDR2 FQNEAQ (reference sequence). The CDR3 loop is CASQDGNQPQHF. The CDR3 nucleotides are TGTGCTTCCCAGGACGGCAATCAGCCCCAGCATTTT.

This clone has a handful of counts. The gene calls are TRBV29-1 and TRBJ2-7; D may correspond to TRBD1 or TRBD2 (6 bases each). The germline CDR1 and CDR2 sequences are SQVTM and ANQGSEA. The CDR3 is made up of 13 amino acids. V was cut by 4 bases and J by 2 bases, with 12 bases left in between. Written as DNA, the CDR3 is TGCAGCGTTGGAGGGGGGTCCACCTACGAGCAGTACTTC. Protein: CSVGGGSTYEQYF.